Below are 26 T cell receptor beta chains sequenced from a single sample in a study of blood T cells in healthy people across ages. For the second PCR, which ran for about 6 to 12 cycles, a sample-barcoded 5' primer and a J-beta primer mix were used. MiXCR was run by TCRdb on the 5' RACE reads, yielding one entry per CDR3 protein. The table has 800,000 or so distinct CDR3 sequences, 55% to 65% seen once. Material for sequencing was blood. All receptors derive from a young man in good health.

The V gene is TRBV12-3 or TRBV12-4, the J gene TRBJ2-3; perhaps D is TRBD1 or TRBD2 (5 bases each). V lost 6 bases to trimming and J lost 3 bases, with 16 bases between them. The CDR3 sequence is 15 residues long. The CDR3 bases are TGTGCCAGCAGCACCGCAGGGACGAGGACAGATACGCAGTATTTT. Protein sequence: CASSTAGTRTDTQYF.

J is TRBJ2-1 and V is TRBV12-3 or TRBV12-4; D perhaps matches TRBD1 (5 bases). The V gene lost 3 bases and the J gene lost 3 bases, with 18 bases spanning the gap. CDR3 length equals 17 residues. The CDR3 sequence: CASSFRWGGVYYNEQFF. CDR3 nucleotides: TGTGCCAGCAGTTTTAGGTGGGGCGGAGTTTACTACAATGAGCAGTTCTTC.

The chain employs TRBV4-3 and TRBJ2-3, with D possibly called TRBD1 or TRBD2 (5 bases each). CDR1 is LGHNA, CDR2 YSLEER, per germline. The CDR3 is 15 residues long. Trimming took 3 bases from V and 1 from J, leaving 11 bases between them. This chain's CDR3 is CASSQGTVRTDTQYF. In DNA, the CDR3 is TGCGCCAGCAGCCAGGGGACGGTCCGCACAGATACGCAGTATTTT.

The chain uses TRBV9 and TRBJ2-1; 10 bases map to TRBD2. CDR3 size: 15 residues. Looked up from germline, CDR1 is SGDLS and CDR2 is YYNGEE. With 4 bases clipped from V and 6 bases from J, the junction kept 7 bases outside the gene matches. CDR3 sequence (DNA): TGTGCCAGCAGCCCGAGCGGGGGGGGCCCCAATGAGCAGTTCTTC. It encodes CASSPSGGGPNEQFF.

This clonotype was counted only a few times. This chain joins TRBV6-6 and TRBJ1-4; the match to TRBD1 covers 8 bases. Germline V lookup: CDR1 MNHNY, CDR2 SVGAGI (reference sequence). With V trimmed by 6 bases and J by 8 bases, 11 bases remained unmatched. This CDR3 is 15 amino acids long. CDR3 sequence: CASSPRQGIREKLFF. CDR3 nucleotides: TGTGCCAGCAGCCCGAGACAGGGGATAAGAGAAAAACTGTTTTTT.

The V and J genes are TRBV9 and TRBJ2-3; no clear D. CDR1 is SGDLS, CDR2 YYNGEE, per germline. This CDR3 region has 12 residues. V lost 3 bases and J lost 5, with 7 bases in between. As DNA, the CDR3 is TGTGCCAGCAGCGCAGTGCGAGATACGCAGTATTTT. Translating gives CASSAVRDTQYF.

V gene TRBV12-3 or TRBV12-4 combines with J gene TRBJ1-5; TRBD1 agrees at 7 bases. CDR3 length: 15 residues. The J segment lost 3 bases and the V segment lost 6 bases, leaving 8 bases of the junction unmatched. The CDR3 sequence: CASSWAGTDNQPQHF. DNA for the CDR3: TGTGCCAGCAGCTGGGCGGGGACAGACAATCAGCCCCAGCATTTT.

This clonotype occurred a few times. The CDR3 coding sequence is TGCAGTGCTAGGGATAGGGAGCATGAGCAGTTCTTC. It codes for CSARDREHEQFF. This rearrangement joins TRBV20-1 to TRBJ2-1; D is perhaps TRBD2 (5 bases). V was trimmed by 3 bases and J by 8 bases, leaving 11 bases between them. The CDR3 runs to 12 residues. The germline gives CDR1 DFQATT, CDR2 SNEGSKA (reference sequence).

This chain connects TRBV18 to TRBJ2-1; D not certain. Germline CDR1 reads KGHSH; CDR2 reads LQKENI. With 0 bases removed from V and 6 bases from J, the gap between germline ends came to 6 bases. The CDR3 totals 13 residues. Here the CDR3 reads CASSPPASNEQFF. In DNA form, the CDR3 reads TGTGCCAGCTCACCACCGGCCAGCAATGAGCAGTTCTTC.

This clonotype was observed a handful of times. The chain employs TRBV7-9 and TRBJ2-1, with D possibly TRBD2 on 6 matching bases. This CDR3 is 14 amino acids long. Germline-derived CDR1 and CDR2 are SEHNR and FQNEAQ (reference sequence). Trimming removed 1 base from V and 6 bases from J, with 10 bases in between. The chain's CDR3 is CASSLEVGGNEQFF. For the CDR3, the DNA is TGTGCCAGCAGCTTAGAGGTGGGAGGCAATGAGCAGTTCTTC. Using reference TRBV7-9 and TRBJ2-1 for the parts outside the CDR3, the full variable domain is DTGVSQNPRHKITKRGQNVTFRCDPISEHNRLYWYRQTLGQGPEFLTYFQNEAQLEKSRLLSDRFSAERPKGSFSTLEIQRTEQGDSAMYLCASSLEVGGNEQFFGPGTRLTVL.

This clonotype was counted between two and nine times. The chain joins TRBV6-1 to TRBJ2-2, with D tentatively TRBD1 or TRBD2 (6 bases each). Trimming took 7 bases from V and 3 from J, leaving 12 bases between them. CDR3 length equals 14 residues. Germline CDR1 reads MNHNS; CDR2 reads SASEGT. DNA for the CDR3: TGTGCCAGCACCGAGGGGGGTTACACCGGGGAGCTGTTTTTT. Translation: CASTEGGYTGELFF.

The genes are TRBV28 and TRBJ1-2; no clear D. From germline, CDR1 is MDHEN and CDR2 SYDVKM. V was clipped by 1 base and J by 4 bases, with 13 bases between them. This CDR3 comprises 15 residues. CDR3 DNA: TGTGCCAGCAGTTTATACCTGGAAGAAAGCTATGGCTACACCTTC. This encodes CASSLYLEESYGYTF.

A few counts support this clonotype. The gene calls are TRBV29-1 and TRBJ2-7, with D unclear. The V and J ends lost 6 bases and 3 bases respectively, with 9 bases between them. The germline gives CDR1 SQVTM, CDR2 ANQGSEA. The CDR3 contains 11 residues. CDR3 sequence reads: CSVVRNYEQYF. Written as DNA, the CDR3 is TGCAGCGTGGTCAGGAACTACGAGCAGTACTTC.

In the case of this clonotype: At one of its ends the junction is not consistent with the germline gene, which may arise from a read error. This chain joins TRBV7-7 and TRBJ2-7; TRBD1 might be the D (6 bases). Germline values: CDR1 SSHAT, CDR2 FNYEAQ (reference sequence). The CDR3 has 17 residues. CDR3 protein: CASSLGGTGIRFHEQYF. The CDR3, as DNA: TGTGCTAGCAGCTTGGGTGGCACAGGGATTAGGTTTCACGAGCAGTACTTC.

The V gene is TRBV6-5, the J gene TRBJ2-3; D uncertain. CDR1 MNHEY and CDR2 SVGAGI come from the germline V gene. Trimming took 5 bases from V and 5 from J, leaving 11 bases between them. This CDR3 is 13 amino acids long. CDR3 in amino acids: CASSVNAGDTQYF. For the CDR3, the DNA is TGTGCCAGCAGTGTAAACGCTGGAGATACGCAGTATTTT.

CDR3 region: CASSRTLLATNEKLFF. In nucleotides, the CDR3 is TGTGCCAGCAGCCGGACCCTCCTTGCAACTAATGAAAAACTGTTTTTT. The chain links TRBV28 to TRBJ1-4; no reliable D call. This CDR3 spans 16 amino acids. CDR1 MDHEN and CDR2 SYDVKM come from the germline V gene. Trimming removed 6 bases from V and 0 bases from J, with 14 bases in between.

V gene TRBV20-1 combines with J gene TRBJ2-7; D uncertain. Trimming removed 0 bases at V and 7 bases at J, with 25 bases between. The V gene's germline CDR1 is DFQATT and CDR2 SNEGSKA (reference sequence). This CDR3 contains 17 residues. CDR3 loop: CSARDSLGSRSYNEQYF. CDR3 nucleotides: TGCAGTGCTAGAGATTCCCTTGGCTCGAGGTCCTACAATGAGCAGTACTTC.

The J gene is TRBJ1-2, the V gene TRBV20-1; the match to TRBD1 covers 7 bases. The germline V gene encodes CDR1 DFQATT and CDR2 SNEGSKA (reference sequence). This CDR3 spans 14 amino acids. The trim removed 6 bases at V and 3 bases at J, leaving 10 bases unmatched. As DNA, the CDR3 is TGCAGTGCCGAAGACAGGGTAAAGGACTATGGCTACACCTTC. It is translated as CSAEDRVKDYGYTF.

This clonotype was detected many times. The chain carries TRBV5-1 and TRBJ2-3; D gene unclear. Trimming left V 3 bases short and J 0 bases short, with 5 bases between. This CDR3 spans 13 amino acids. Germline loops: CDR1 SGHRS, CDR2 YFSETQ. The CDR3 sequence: CASSWDSTDTQYF. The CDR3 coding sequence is TGCGCCAGCAGCTGGGATAGCACAGATACGCAGTATTTT. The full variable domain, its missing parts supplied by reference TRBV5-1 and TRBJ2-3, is KAGVTQTPRYLIKTRGQQVTLSCSPISGHRSVSWYQQTPGQGLQFLFEYFSETQRNKGNFPGRFSGRQFSNSRSEMNVSTLELGDSALYLCASSWDSTDTQYFGPGTRLTVL.

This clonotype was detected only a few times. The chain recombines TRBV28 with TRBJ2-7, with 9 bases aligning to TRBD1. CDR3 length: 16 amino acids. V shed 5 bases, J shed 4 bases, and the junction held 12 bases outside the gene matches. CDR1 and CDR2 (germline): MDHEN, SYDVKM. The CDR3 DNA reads TGTGCCAGCAGTACCACCGGGACAGGGATTACGTACGAGCAGTACTTC. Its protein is CASSTTGTGITYEQYF.

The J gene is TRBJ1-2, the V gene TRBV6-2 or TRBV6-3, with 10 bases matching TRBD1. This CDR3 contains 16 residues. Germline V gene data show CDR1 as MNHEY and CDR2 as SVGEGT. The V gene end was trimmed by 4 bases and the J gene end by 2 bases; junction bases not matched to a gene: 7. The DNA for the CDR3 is TGTGCCAGCAGTTCCACCCCGGGACAGGGGAACTATGGCTACACCTTC. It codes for CASSSTPGQGNYGYTF.

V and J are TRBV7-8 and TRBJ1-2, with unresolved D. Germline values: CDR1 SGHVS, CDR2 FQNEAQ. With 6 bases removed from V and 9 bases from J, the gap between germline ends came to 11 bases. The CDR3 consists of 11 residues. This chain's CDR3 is CASRAPGSYTF. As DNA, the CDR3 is TGTGCCAGCAGGGCTCCCGGGAGCTACACCTTC.

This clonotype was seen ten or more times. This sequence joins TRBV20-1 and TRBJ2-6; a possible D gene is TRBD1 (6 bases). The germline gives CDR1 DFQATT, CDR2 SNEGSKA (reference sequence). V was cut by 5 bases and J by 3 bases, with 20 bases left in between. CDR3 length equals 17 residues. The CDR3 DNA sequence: TGCAGTGCTCCCCCAGGGGCGCGGATGGGTGGGGCCAACGTCCTGACTTTC. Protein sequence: CSAPPGARMGGANVLTF.

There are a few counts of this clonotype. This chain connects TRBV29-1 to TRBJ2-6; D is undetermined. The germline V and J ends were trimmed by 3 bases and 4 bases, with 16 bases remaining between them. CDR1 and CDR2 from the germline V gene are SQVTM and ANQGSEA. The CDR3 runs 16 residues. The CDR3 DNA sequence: TGCAGCGTTGACGATCTTTCAGCTGCAGGGGCCAACGTCCTGACTTTC. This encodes CSVDDLSAAGANVLTF.

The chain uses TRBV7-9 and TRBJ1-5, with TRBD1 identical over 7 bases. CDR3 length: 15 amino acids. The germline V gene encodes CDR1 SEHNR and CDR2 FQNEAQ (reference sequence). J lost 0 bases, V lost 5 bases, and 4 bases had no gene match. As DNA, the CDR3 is TGTGCCAGCAGCAGCGGACAGGTTAGCAATCAGCCCCAGCATTTT. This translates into CASSSGQVSNQPQHF.

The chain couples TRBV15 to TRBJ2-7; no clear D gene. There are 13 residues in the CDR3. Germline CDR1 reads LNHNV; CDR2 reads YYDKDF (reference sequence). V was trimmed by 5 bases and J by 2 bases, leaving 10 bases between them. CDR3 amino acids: CATSPTGTYEQYF. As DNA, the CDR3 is TGTGCCACCAGCCCTACCGGAACCTACGAGCAGTACTTC. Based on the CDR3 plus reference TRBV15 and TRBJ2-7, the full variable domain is DAMVIQNPRYQVTQFGKPVTLSCSQTLNHNVMYWYQQKSSQAPKLLFHYYDKDFNNEADTPDNFQSRRPNTSFCFLDIRSPGLGDTAMYLCATSPTGTYEQYFGPGTRLTVT.